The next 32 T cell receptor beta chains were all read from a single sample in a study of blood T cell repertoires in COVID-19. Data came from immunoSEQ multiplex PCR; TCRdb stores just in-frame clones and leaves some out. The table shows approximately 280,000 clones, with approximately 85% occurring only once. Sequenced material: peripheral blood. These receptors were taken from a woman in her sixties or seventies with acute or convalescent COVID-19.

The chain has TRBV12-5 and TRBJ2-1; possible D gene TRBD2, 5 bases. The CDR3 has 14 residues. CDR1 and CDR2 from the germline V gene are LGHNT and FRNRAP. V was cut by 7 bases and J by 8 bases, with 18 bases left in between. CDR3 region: CASAKREGTDEQFF. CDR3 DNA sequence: TGTGCTAGTGCCAAGAGAGAGGGCACGGATGAGCAGTTCTTC.

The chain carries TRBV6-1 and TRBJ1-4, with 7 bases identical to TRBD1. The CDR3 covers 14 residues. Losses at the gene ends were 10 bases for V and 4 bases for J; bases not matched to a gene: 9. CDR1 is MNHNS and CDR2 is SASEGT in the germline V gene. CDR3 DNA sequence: TGTGCCACCGGGACAGCCCCCTATAATGAAAAACTGTTTTTT. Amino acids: CATGTAPYNEKLFF.

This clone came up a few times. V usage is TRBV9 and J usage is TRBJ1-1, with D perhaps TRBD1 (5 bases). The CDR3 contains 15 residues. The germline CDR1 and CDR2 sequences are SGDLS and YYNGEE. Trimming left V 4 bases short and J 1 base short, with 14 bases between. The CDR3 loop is CASSLNPGQNTEAFF. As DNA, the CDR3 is TGTGCCAGCAGCTTAAACCCAGGGCAGAACACTGAAGCTTTCTTT.

CDR3 amino acids: CASSLGLAGGRLTDTQYF. CDR3 nucleotides: TGTGCCAGCAGCTTAGGACTAGCGGGGGGGCGGTTGACAGATACGCAGTATTTT. V is TRBV5-6 and J is TRBJ2-3; 15 bases map to TRBD2. The CDR3 sequence is 18 residues long. The germline V gene has CDR1 SGHDT and CDR2 YYEEEE. V dropped 2 bases and J dropped 3; count of bases not matched to a gene: 7.

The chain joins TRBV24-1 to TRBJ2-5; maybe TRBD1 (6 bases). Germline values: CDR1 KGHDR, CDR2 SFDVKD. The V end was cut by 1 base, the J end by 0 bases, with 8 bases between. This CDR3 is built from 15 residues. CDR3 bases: TGTGCCACCAGTGATTTTGGGGGCAACCAAGAGACCCAGTACTTC. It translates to CATSDFGGNQETQYF.

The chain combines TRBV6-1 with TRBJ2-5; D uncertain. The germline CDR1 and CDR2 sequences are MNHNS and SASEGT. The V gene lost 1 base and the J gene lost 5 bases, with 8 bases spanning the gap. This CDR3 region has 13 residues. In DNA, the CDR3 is TGTGCCAGCAGTGAAGGGCGGTTGGAGACCCAGTACTTC. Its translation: CASSEGRLETQYF.

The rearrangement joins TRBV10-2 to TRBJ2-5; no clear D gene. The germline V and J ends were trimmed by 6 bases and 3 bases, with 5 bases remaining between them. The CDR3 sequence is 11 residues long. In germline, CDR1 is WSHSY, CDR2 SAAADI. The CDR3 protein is CASSSKETQYF. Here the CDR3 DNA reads TGCGCCAGCAGCAGTAAAGAGACCCAGTACTTC.

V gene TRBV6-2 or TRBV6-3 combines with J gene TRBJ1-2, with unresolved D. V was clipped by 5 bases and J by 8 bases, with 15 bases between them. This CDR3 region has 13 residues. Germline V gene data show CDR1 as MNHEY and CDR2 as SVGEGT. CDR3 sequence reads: CASSLRGSWGYTF. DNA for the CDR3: TGTGCCAGCAGTCTCAGAGGGTCGTGGGGCTACACCTTC.

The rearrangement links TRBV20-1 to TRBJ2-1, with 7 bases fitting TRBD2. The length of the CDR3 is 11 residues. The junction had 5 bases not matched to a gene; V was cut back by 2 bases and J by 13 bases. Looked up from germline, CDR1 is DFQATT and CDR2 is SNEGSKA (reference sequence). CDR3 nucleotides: TGCAGTGCTAGAATGGGCGGGGGACAGTTCTTC. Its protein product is CSARMGGGQFF.

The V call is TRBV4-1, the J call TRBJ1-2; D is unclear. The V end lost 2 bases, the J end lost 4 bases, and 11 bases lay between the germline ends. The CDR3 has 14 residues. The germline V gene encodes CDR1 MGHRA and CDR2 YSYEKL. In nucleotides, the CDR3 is TGCGCCAGCAGCCAAAATCTCTCCCCCTATGGCTACACCTTC. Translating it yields CASSQNLSPYGYTF.

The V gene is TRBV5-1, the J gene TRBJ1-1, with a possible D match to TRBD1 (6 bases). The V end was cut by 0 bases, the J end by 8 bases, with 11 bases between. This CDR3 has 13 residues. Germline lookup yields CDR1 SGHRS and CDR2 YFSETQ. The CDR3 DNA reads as TGCGCCAGCAGCTTGGTGATTCAGGGGGAAGCTTTCTTT. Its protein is CASSLVIQGEAFF.

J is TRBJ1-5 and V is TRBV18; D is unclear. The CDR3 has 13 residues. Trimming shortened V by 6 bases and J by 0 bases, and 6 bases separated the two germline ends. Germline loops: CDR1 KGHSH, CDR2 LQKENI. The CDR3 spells CASSPGSNQPQHF. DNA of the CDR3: TGTGCCAGCTCCCCCGGTAGCAATCAGCCCCAGCATTTT.

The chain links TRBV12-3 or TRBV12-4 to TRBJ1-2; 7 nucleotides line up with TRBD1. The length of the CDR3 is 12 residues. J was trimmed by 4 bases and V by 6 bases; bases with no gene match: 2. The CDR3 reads CASSRTGYGYTF. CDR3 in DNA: TGTGCCAGCAGCCGGACAGGCTATGGCTACACCTTC.

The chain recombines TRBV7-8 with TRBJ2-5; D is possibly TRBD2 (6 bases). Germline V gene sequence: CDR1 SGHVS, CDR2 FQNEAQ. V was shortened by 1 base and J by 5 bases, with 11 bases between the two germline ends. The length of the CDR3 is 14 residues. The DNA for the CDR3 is TGTGCCAGCAGCTTAGAGACTAGTAGTGAGACCCAGTACTTC. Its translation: CASSLETSSETQYF. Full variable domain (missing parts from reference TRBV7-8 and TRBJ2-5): GAGVSQSPRYKVAKRGQDVALRCDPISGHVSLFWYQQALGQGPEFLTYFQNEAQLDKSGLPSDRFFAERPEGSVSTLKIQRTQQEDSAVYLCASSLETSSETQYFGPGTRLLVL.

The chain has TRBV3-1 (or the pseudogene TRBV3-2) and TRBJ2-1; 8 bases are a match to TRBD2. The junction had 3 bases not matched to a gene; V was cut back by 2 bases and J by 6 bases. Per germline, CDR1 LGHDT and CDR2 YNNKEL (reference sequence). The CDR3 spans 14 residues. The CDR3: CASSQPGRGNEQFF. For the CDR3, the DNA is TGTGCCAGCAGCCAACCCGGGAGGGGCAATGAGCAGTTCTTC.

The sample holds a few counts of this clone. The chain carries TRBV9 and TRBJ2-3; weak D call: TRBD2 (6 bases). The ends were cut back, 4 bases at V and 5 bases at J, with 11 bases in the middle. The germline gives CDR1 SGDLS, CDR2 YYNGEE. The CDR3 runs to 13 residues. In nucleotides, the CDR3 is TGTGCCAGCAGCAAACTAGCAATAGATACGCAGTATTTT. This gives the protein CASSKLAIDTQYF.

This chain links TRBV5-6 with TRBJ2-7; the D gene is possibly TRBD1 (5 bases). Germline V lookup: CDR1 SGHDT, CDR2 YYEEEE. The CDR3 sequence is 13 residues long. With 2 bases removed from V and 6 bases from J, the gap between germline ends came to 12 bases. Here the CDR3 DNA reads TGTGCCAGCAGCTTAGAGCAGGGCCGCGAGCAGTACTTC. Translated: CASSLEQGREQYF.

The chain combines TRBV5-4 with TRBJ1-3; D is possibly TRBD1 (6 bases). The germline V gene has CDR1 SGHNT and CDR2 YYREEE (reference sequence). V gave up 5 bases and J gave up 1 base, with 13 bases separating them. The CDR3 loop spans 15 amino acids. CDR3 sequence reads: CASSYYTGSGNTIYF. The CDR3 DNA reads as TGTGCCAGCAGTTATTACACAGGGTCTGGAAACACCATATATTTT.

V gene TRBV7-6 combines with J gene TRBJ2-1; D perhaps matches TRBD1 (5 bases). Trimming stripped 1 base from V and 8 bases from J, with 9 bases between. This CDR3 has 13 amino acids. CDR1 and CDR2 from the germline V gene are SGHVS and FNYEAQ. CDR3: CASSLVQGYEQFF. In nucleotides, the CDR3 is TGTGCCAGCAGCTTAGTGCAGGGCTATGAGCAGTTCTTC.

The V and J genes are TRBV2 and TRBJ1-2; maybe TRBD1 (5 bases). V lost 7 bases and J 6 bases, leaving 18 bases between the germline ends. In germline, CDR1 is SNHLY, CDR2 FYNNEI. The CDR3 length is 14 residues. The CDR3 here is CASTPRRDLDGYTF. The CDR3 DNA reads TGTGCCAGCACCCCGAGGCGGGACCTTGATGGCTACACCTTC.

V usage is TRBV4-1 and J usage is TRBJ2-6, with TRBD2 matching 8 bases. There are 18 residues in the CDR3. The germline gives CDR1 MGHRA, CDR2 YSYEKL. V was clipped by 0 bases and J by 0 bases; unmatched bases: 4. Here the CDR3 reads CASSQEGAGVSGANVLTF. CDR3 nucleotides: TGCGCCAGCAGCCAAGAAGGAGCGGGGGTCTCTGGGGCCAACGTCCTGACTTTC.

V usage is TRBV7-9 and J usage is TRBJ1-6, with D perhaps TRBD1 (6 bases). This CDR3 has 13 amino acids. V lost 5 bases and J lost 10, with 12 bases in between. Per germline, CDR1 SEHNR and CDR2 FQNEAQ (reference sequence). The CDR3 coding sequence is TGTGCCAGCAGCACACAGGGAGCCTCACCCCTCCACTTT. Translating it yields CASSTQGASPLHF.

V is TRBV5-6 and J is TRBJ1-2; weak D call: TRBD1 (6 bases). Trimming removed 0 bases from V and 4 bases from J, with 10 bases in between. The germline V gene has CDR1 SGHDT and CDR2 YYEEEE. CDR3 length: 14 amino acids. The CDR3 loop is CASSLVGRGYGYTF. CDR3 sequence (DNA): TGTGCCAGCAGCTTGGTTGGCAGGGGCTATGGCTACACCTTC.

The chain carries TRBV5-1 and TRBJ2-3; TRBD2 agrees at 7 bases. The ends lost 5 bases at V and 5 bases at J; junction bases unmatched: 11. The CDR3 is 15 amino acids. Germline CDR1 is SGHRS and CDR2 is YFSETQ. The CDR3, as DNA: TGCGCCAGCAGTCAAAGCGGGACCCCTTTAGATACGCAGTATTTT. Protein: CASSQSGTPLDTQYF. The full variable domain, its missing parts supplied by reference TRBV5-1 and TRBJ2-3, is KAGVTQTPRYLIKTRGQQVTLSCSPISGHRSVSWYQQTPGQGLQFLFEYFSETQRNKGNFPGRFSGRQFSNSRSEMNVSTLELGDSALYLCASSQSGTPLDTQYFGPGTRLTVL.

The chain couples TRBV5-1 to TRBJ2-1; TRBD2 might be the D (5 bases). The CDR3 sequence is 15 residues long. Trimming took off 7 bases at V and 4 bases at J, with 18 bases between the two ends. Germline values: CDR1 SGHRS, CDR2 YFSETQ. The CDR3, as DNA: TGCGCCAGCCGGCCGAGGGCCGAACGATACAATGAGCAGTTCTTC. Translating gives CASRPRAERYNEQFF. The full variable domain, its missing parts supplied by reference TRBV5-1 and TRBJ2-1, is KAGVTQTPRYLIKTRGQQVTLSCSPISGHRSVSWYQQTPGQGLQFLFEYFSETQRNKGNFPGRFSGRQFSNSRSEMNVSTLELGDSALYLCASRPRAERYNEQFFGPGTRLTVL.

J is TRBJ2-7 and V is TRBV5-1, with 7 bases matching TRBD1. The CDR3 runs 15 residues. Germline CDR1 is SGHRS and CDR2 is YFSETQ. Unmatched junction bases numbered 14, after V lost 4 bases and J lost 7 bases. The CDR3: CASSPLPTGSGEQYF. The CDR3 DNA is TGCGCCAGCAGCCCCCTTCCGACAGGGAGTGGGGAGCAGTACTTC.

The CDR3 DNA reads as TGTGCCAGTAGTATGACAGGGCGGTACAATGAGCAGTTCTTC. The encoded protein is CASSMTGRYNEQFF. This chain connects TRBV19 to TRBJ2-1; 7 nucleotides agree with TRBD1. The CDR3 has 14 amino acids. The junction had 3 bases not matched to a gene; V was cut back by 3 bases and J by 4 bases. The germline V gene has CDR1 LNHDA and CDR2 SQIVND (reference sequence). Looking up the rest from reference TRBV19 and TRBJ2-1 gives the full variable domain: DGGITQSPKYLFRKEGQNVTLSCEQNLNHDAMYWYRQDPGQGLRLIYYSQIVNDFQKGDIAEGYSVSREKKESFPLTVTSAQKNPTAFYLCASSMTGRYNEQFFGPGTRLTVL.

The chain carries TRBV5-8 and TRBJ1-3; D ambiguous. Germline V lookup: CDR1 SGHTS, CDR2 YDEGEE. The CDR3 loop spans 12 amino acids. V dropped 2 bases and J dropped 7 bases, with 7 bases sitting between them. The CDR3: CASSLNRNTIYF. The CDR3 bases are TGTGCCAGCAGCTTAAATCGGAACACCATATATTTT.

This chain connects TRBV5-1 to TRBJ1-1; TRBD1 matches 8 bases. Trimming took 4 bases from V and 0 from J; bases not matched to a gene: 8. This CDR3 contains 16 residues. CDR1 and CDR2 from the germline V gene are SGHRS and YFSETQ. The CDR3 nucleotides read TGCGCCAGCAGCCGCGGGACAGGAGGATTGAACACTGAAGCTTTCTTT. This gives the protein CASSRGTGGLNTEAFF.

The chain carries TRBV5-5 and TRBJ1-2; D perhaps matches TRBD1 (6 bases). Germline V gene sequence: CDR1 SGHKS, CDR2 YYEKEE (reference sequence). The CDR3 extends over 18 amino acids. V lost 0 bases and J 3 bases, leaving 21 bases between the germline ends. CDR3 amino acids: CASSLGIYIRTEDYGYTF. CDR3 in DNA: TGTGCCAGCAGCTTGGGAATCTATATTAGGACAGAGGACTATGGCTACACCTTC.

The CDR3 nucleotides read TGTGCCAGCAGCTCGCTCCGACAGGGGGGAAATTCACCCCTCCACTTT. Protein: CASSSLRQGGNSPLHF. This chain joins TRBV7-9 and TRBJ1-6; 9 bases match TRBD1. The CDR3 has 16 residues. The germline V gene encodes CDR1 SEHNR and CDR2 FQNEAQ (reference sequence). The J segment lost 7 bases and the V segment lost 4 bases, leaving 8 bases of the junction unmatched.

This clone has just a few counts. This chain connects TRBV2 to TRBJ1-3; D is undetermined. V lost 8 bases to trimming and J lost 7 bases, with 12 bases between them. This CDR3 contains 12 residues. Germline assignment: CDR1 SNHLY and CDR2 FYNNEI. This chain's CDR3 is CASALEANTIYF. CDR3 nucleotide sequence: TGTGCCAGCGCCCTTGAAGCCAACACCATATATTTT.